These 30 T cell receptor beta chains originate from one sample sequenced in a study of cytomegalovirus exposure and HLA in healthy donors. 60 Vbeta and 13 Jbeta primers were used in PCR. Method: immunoSEQ multiplex PCR; TCRdb's copy keeps in-frame clones and lacks some. The repertoire has 80,000 or so clones, roughly 60% of them found once; the top ten carry approximately 5.8%. What was sequenced was PBMCs. These receptors originate from a young man in good health and CMV-seropositive.

The CDR3 sequence: CASRSRGDTQYF. The CDR3 bases are TGTGCCAGCAGAAGTCGAGGAGATACGCAGTATTTT. The chain employs TRBV25-1 and TRBJ2-3; no reliable D call. CDR1 is MGHDK and CDR2 is SYGVNS in the germline V gene. V was cut by 6 bases and J by 5 bases, with 9 bases left in between. This CDR3 spans 12 amino acids.

In this sample, this clone turned up a few times. The junction and the germline gene differ at one end; a read error may be behind it. The rearrangement joins TRBV6-5 to TRBJ2-6; D is perhaps TRBD1 (5 bases). The CDR3 length is 15 residues. Germline V lookup: CDR1 MNHEY, CDR2 SVGAGI. CDR3 nucleotides: TGTGCCAGCAGTTACGAGAGCTCTGGGGCCAACGTCCCGACTTTC. Its protein is CASSYESSGANVPTF.

The chain joins TRBV5-4 to TRBJ2-2, with 15 bases that match TRBD2. V trimming: 5 bases; J trimming: 7 bases; junction bases outside the gene matches: 6. Germline V gene sequence: CDR1 SGHNT, CDR2 YYREEE (reference sequence). The CDR3 is made up of 16 amino acids. The CDR3 here is CASSSGTSGGFGELFF. The CDR3 DNA follows: TGTGCCAGCAGTTCCGGGACTAGCGGGGGGTTCGGGGAGCTGTTTTTT.

In this sample, this clone turned up a few times. This sequence joins TRBV4-1 and TRBJ1-2, with 8 nucleotides matching TRBD1. V gave up 0 bases and J gave up 4 bases; unmatched junction bases: 10. CDR3 length: 17 residues. Germline assignment: CDR1 MGHRA and CDR2 YSYEKL. CDR3 nucleotides: TGCGCCAGCAGCCAAGATTTTGCGCAGGGGGCAGGCTATGGCTACACCTTC. Translation: CASSQDFAQGAGYGYTF.

The chain recombines TRBV25-1 with TRBJ2-1; 9 bases align to TRBD2. CDR1 MGHDK and CDR2 SYGVNS come from the germline V gene. Germline trimming cut 7 bases from V and 2 bases from J; bases unmatched to any gene: 3. This CDR3 is 14 amino acids long. This CDR3 reads CASIAGVPYNEQFF. Here the CDR3 DNA reads TGTGCCAGCATAGCGGGAGTCCCCTACAATGAGCAGTTCTTC.

This clone was detected once. The chain joins TRBV21-1 to TRBJ2-5; the D call in the table, TRBD1, was not verified against the DNA. TRBV21-1 is a known pseudogene. This CDR3 region has 16 residues. The CDR3 DNA reads as TGTGCCAGCAGCATACGACAGGGGCAGTACCAAGAGACCCAGTACTTC. It specifies CASSIRQGQYQETQYF.

This clone occurred a few times. The V and J genes are TRBV2 and TRBJ2-2; the match to TRBD2 covers 9 bases. The CDR3 is made up of 19 amino acids. V trimming: 2 bases; J trimming: 1 base; junction bases outside the gene matches: 11. The germline CDR1 and CDR2 sequences are SNHLY and FYNNEI. The CDR3, as DNA: TGTGCCAGCAGTGAACGTGGGCGGGGGGGCCGCGGGAACACCGGGGAGCTGTTTTTT. Amino acid sequence: CASSERGRGGRGNTGELFF.

The rearrangement uses TRBV28 and TRBJ2-7, with 10 nucleotides matching TRBD1. J gave up 2 bases and V 4 bases, and 2 bases lay outside the gene matches. CDR3 length: 14 amino acids. CDR1 and CDR2 (germline): MDHEN, SYDVKM. In DNA, the CDR3 is TGTGCCAGCAGTTGGGACAGGGGTCCCTACGAGCAGTACTTC. Its protein is CASSWDRGPYEQYF.

The CDR3 loop is CLGQIAKNIQYF. The CDR3 DNA reads as TGTTTAGGACAGATAGCCAAAAACATTCAGTACTTC. The chain carries TRBV21-1 and TRBJ2-4; the DNA was not compared with TRBD1, the D call given in the table. TRBV21-1 is assigned pseudogene status. The CDR3 has 12 residues.

The chain uses TRBV28 and TRBJ1-2, with TRBD1 matching 10 bases. The length of the CDR3 is 16 residues. Trimming took 2 bases from V and 6 from J; bases not matched to a gene: 9. The germline CDR1 and CDR2 sequences are MDHEN and SYDVKM. The CDR3 spells CASSLTWDRGGDGYTF. In DNA, the CDR3 is TGTGCCAGCAGTTTAACCTGGGACAGGGGTGGGGATGGCTACACCTTC.

The gene calls are TRBV4-2 and TRBJ2-7; TRBD2 matches at 14 bases. The V and J ends lost 1 base and 6 bases, in that order; junction bases with no gene match: 5. The CDR3 extends over 16 amino acids. Germline V lookup: CDR1 LGHNA, CDR2 YNFKEQ. The CDR3 DNA is TGTGCCAGCAGCCAAGGACTAGCGGGAGGGCCAAGCGAGCAGTACTTC. This encodes CASSQGLAGGPSEQYF.

The chain employs TRBV7-9 and TRBJ2-1; the match to TRBD1 covers 7 bases. Per the germline V gene, CDR1 is SEHNR and CDR2 is FQNEAQ (reference sequence). V dropped 2 bases and J dropped 5; count of bases not matched to a gene: 6. The CDR3 contains 15 residues. The chain's CDR3 is CASSLSGGLNNEQFF. The CDR3 DNA reads as TGTGCCAGCAGCTTATCAGGGGGTCTCAACAATGAGCAGTTCTTC.

J is TRBJ1-2 and V is TRBV19, with a possible D match to TRBD1 (5 bases). With 9 bases removed from V and 6 bases from J, the gap between germline ends came to 14 bases. Germline V CDR1 and CDR2: LNHDA, SQIVND (reference sequence). The CDR3 sequence is 12 residues long. The DNA of the CDR3 is TGTGCCAGCAATACAGGTGGGGATGGCTACACCTTC. This gives the protein CASNTGGDGYTF.

Concerning this clone itself: Other DNA sequences from this sample encode an identical CDR3 as well. The rearrangement links TRBV29-1 to TRBJ1-4; 8 bases line up with TRBD1. V lost 6 bases to trimming and J lost 3 bases; unmatched junction nucleotides: 6. The CDR3 has 14 amino acids. Germline CDR1 reads SQVTM; CDR2 reads ANQGSEA. In nucleotides, the CDR3 is TGCAGCGTCGGAGGACAGGGACCTAATGAAAAACTGTTTTTT. Translated, it gives CSVGGQGPNEKLFF.

The J gene is TRBJ2-2, the V gene TRBV28; D gene unclear. The germline gives CDR1 MDHEN, CDR2 SYDVKM. V lost 6 bases, J lost 1 base, and 12 bases lay in between. The length of the CDR3 is 15 residues. The CDR3 spells CASRPTAGNTGELFF. Here the CDR3 DNA reads TGTGCCAGCAGACCCACAGCAGGGAACACCGGGGAGCTGTTTTTT. The variable domain in full, completed from reference TRBV28 and TRBJ2-2, reads DVKVTQSSRYLVKRTGEKVFLECVQDMDHENMFWYRQDPGLGLRLIYFSYDVKMKEKGDIPEGYSVSREKKERFSLILESASTNQTSMYLCASRPTAGNTGELFFGEGSRLTVL.

V gene TRBV6-1 combines with J gene TRBJ2-7; 7 nucleotides line up with TRBD1. In germline, CDR1 is MNHNS, CDR2 SASEGT. The CDR3 extends over 12 amino acids. Unmatched junction bases numbered 2, after V lost 6 bases and J lost 3 bases. The CDR3: CASRAGGYEQYF. DNA of the CDR3: TGTGCCAGCAGGGCAGGGGGCTACGAGCAGTACTTC.

This clone came up once. The chain carries TRBV19 and TRBJ2-1; the D gene is possibly TRBD2 (6 bases). Between the trimmed V and J ends, which lost 5 bases and 2 bases, there was a span of 16 bases. This CDR3 is 16 amino acids long. Germline CDR1 LNHDA, CDR2 SQIVND (reference sequence). The CDR3 protein is CASSPGARDAYNEQFF. The CDR3 DNA follows: TGTGCCAGTAGTCCCGGTGCGCGGGACGCCTACAATGAGCAGTTCTTC. Complete variable domain (other parts from reference TRBV19 and TRBJ2-1): DGGITQSPKYLFRKEGQNVTLSCEQNLNHDAMYWYRQDPGQGLRLIYYSQIVNDFQKGDIAEGYSVSREKKESFPLTVTSAQKNPTAFYLCASSPGARDAYNEQFFGPGTRLTVL.

The rearrangement links TRBV11-2 to TRBJ1-2; TRBD1 matches at 11 bases. Germline V gene sequence: CDR1 SGHAT, CDR2 FQNNGV. The CDR3 covers 19 residues. J was trimmed by 4 bases and V by 3 bases; bases with no gene match: 16. CDR3 nucleotide sequence: TGTGCCAGCAGCTTCGAAAACCGGGACAGGGGGAGGAGGAGCTATGGCTACACCTTC. Its protein is CASSFENRDRGRRSYGYTF.

This clone was observed a handful of times. The chain carries TRBV7-9 and TRBJ2-1, with D perhaps matching TRBD1 (6 bases). Germline CDR1 is SEHNR and CDR2 is FQNEAQ (reference sequence). The V gene lost 2 bases and the J gene lost 9 bases, with 11 bases spanning the gap. This CDR3 is 13 amino acids long. The CDR3 here is CASSLFGTSEQFF. CDR3 DNA: TGTGCCAGCAGCTTATTCGGGACAAGTGAGCAGTTCTTC.

Only one count was recorded for this clone. J is TRBJ2-7 and V is TRBV5-1, with 9 positions matching TRBD1. V gave up 0 bases and J gave up 2 bases; unmatched junction bases: 6. Per germline, CDR1 SGHRS and CDR2 YFSETQ. The CDR3 length is 16 residues. In DNA form, the CDR3 reads TGCGCCAGCAGCTTGGTGGGGACAGGGACTACCTACGAGCAGTACTTC. Translation: CASSLVGTGTTYEQYF.

Points on this clone: Other nucleotide sequences from this sample produce the same CDR3. The chain couples TRBV27 to TRBJ2-3; D may be TRBD1 (6 bases). Germline loops: CDR1 MNHEY, CDR2 SMNVEV (reference sequence). The length of the CDR3 is 16 residues. The V end was cut by 6 bases, the J end by 0 bases, with 16 bases between. The CDR3 DNA reads as TGTGCCAGCAGCAAAGGAGCAGGGGTGAGCACAGATACGCAGTATTTT. It translates to CASSKGAGVSTDTQYF.

This chain links TRBV7-9 with TRBJ1-2, with a tentative D call TRBD1 (6 bases). This CDR3 spans 13 amino acids. Germline-derived CDR1 and CDR2 are SEHNR and FQNEAQ (reference sequence). Trimming removed 3 bases at V and 2 bases at J, with 7 bases between. This CDR3 reads CASSFRGNYGYTF. Written as DNA, the CDR3 is TGTGCCAGCAGCTTCAGGGGAAACTATGGCTACACCTTC. Variable domain in full (rest from reference TRBV7-9 and TRBJ1-2): DTGVSQNPRHKITKRGQNVTFRCDPISEHNRLYWYRQTLGQGPEFLTYFQNEAQLEKSRLLSDRFSAERPKGSFSTLEIQRTEQGDSAMYLCASSFRGNYGYTFGSGTRLTVV.

The chain links TRBV13 to TRBJ2-7; 7 bases map to TRBD2. Looked up from germline, CDR1 is PRHDT and CDR2 is FYEKMQ (reference sequence). V lost 5 bases and J lost 0; bases outside the gene matches: 10. This CDR3 has 16 amino acids. The chain's CDR3 is CASSKRGAGSSYEQYF. In nucleotides, the CDR3 is TGTGCCAGCAGCAAGAGAGGAGCGGGGAGCTCCTACGAGCAGTACTTC.

The chain links TRBV4-3 to TRBJ2-5; TRBD2 agrees at 7 bases. With 0 bases clipped from V and 1 base from J, the junction kept 11 bases outside the gene matches. Germline loops: CDR1 LGHNA, CDR2 YSLEER. CDR3 length equals 18 residues. CDR3 loop: CASSQDLPSGLFQETQYF. DNA for the CDR3: TGCGCCAGCAGCCAAGATTTGCCTAGCGGACTATTCCAAGAGACCCAGTACTTC.

V is TRBV6-5 and J is TRBJ2-7, with D perhaps TRBD2 (5 bases). Germline V CDR1 and CDR2: MNHEY, SVGAGI. Trimming pared 0 bases from V and 3 bases from J, leaving 9 bases between. CDR3 length: 14 amino acids. The CDR3 DNA reads as TGTGCCAGCAGTTACTCGCGGGCCTACTACGAGCAGTACTTC. Its protein is CASSYSRAYYEQYF.

This clone was recorded a few times. The gene calls are TRBV2 and TRBJ1-1; 7 bases map to TRBD1. The length of the CDR3 is 15 residues. Looked up from germline, CDR1 is SNHLY and CDR2 is FYNNEI. Trimming cost V 4 bases and J 4 bases; bases outside gene matches: 9. The CDR3 loop reads CASSVTGSAGTEAFF. CDR3 DNA sequence: TGTGCCAGCAGTGTGACAGGGTCAGCGGGCACTGAAGCTTTCTTT. Full variable domain (remainder filled in from reference TRBV2 and TRBJ1-1): EPEVTQTPSHQVTQMGQEVILRCVPISNHLYFYWYRQILGQKVEFLVSFYNNEISEKSEIFDDQFSVERPDGSNFTLKIRSTKLEDSAMYFCASSVTGSAGTEAFFGQGTRLTVV.

This clone has a handful of counts. The V and J genes are TRBV2 and TRBJ1-1; no clear D. Trimming stripped 9 bases from V and 1 base from J, with 15 bases between. Germline CDR1 and CDR2: SNHLY and FYNNEI. CDR3 size: 14 residues. The CDR3 here is CASSRDRRNTEAFF. CDR3 bases: TGTGCCAGTAGCCGGGATCGAAGGAACACTGAAGCTTTCTTT.

The CDR3 DNA is TGTGCCTATAGACTAGCGGGGGATGAAGATACGCAGTATTTT. Translation: CAYRLAGDEDTQYF. This rearrangement joins TRBV30 to TRBJ2-3, with TRBD2 identical over 12 bases. V dropped 7 bases and J dropped 5; count of bases not matched to a gene: 7. This CDR3 has 14 residues. Germline V gene lookup returns CDR1 GTSNPN and CDR2 SVGIG (reference sequence).

This clone appeared a single time. The V and J genes are TRBV5-4 and TRBJ1-2, with 8 bases lining up with TRBD1. The CDR3 covers 14 residues. The germline V gene encodes CDR1 SGHNT and CDR2 YYREEE (reference sequence). V gave up 0 bases and J gave up 4 bases; unmatched junction bases: 2. CDR3 protein: CASSLARGRYGYTF. CDR3 nucleotide sequence: TGTGCCAGCAGCTTGGCCAGGGGGCGCTATGGCTACACCTTC.

The CDR3 nucleotides are TGTGCCAGCAGTGGGACAGGGAGGAGATCCTACAATGAGCAGTTCTTC. It specifies CASSGTGRRSYNEQFF. J is TRBJ2-1 and V is TRBV25-1; TRBD1 aligns across 8 bases. The CDR3 sequence is 16 residues long. Trimming removed 4 bases from V and 1 base from J; junction bases left unmatched: 6. The germline CDR1 and CDR2 sequences are MGHDK and SYGVNS.